This T cell receptor beta chain emerged from a study of cytomegalovirus exposure and HLA in healthy donors. The CDR3 sequence is 13 residues long. Per germline, CDR1 MNHEY and CDR2 SVGAGI. Trimming removed 7 bases at V and 8 bases at J, with 17 bases between. Broader study findings: Near-uniform donor sequencing depth was presumed by presence/absence analyses. Most CMV-associated TCR beta chains appeared HLA-restricted in a later analysis.

This clone occurred a few times. Its matching antigen is unknown. The PCR ran on 60 Vbeta and 13 Jbeta primers. The protocol was immunoSEQ multiplex PCR, while the TCRdb copy is restricted to in-frame clones and leaves out a portion. The data show fewer than 110,000 clones, with roughly four fifths seen just once and about 9.4% held by the top ten. This TCR derives from a man over 45 in good health and CMV-seronegative. The sequencing sample was made of PBMCs. This rearrangement joins TRBV6-5 to TRBJ1-2; D possibly corresponds to TRBD1 (6 bases). CDR3 in DNA: TGTGCCAGCAAGTTCAGGGGATCGAGGGGCTACACCTTC. It yields the protein CASKFRGSRGYTF.